Sequencing of this T cell receptor beta chain was carried out in a study of vaccination effects on CD4 cells after COVID-19. As for the study in general: Expansion of antigen-specific CD4+ T cells with viral peptide pools was carried out by the ViraFEST assay before sequencing. Sample provision by two convalescent patients occurred 16 days and one week before vaccination. Each well held about 2 million PBMC cultured with around 10 ug/ml peptides and 8.5 to 10 IU/ml IL-2. Study observations and caveats: Relatively few convalescent patients took part in the study, which had no early post-infection timepoints.

This clone was observed once. Its antigen is not known. In germline, CDR1 is SGHNT, CDR2 YENEEA. The CDR3 has 15 residues. V dropped 3 bases and J dropped 4 bases, with 12 bases sitting between them. Libraries were prepared by immunoSEQ multiplex PCR; TCRdb keeps only in-frame clonotypes and omits some of them. The sample holds roughly 64,000 clones; approximately 70% are singletons and the top ten take roughly 25%. When less than 13 days of culture had elapsed, CD4+ T cells were isolated. This chain uses TRBV11-3 with TRBJ2-2, with D possibly matching TRBD1 (5 bases). The TCR comes from a human donor who had a prior SARS-CoV-2 infection. The specimen comprised CD4+ T cells from PBMCs cultured without peptide, sampled before COVID-19 vaccination. CDR3 amino acids: CASSFGQGSTGELFF. The CDR3, as DNA: TGTGCCAGCAGCTTCGGGCAGGGAAGCACCGGGGAGCTGTTTTTT.